The next 24 T cell receptor beta chains were all read from a single sample in a study of T cells after yellow fever vaccination. TCRdb re-analysed the 5' RACE reads in MiXCR, keeping a single row per CDR3 protein. The sample has under 55,000 distinct CDR3 sequences; less than 8% are singletons. Sequences were derived from CD8+ T cells not binding an NS4B(214-222) dextramer, sorted from PBMCs, sampled about 41 days after the first yellow fever vaccination. The receptors derive from a man aged 18 to 30 who received the YFV17D yellow fever vaccine.

The genes are TRBV7-9 and TRBJ1-2, with D possibly matching TRBD1 (5 bases). The germline V gene encodes CDR1 SEHNR and CDR2 FQNEAQ (reference sequence). The V gene lost 7 bases and the J gene lost 8 bases, with 23 bases spanning the gap. This CDR3 is built from 15 residues. The CDR3 coding sequence is TGTGCCAGCACCGTCGGGAGGGGAGTCGTTAGCGGCTACACCTTC. Translated, it gives CASTVGRGVVSGYTF.

In its sample, this clonotype was seen many times. The J gene is TRBJ2-7, the V gene TRBV5-1; 9 bases agree with TRBD1. The CDR3 has 13 residues. With V trimmed by 4 bases and J by 4 bases, 3 bases remained unmatched. Germline values: CDR1 SGHRS, CDR2 YFSETQ. DNA for the CDR3: TGCGCCAGCAGCGCAGGACAGGGGTACGAGCAGTACTTC. It codes for CASSAGQGYEQYF.

This clonotype was picked up a small number of times. The V call is TRBV6-4, the J call TRBJ2-2, with 9 bases identical to TRBD2. Looked up from germline, CDR1 is MRHNA and CDR2 is SNTAGT. The J segment lost 4 bases and the V segment lost 0 bases, leaving 6 bases of the junction unmatched. This CDR3 comprises 17 residues. As DNA, the CDR3 is TGTGCCAGCAGTGACTCAAGCGGCGGGGGGGCCACCGGGGAGCTGTTTTTT. The encoded protein is CASSDSSGGGATGELFF.

The chain uses TRBV12-3 or TRBV12-4 and TRBJ1-6; no firm D call. The CDR3 covers 13 residues. The V gene lost 10 bases and the J gene lost 9 bases, with 16 bases spanning the gap. CDR3 region: CAIWTFGVSPLHF. CDR3 DNA: TGTGCCATATGGACTTTCGGGGTTTCACCCCTCCACTTT.

This clonotype occurred many times. The chain uses TRBV13 and TRBJ2-3, with D uncertain. The CDR3 runs to 14 residues. Germline V CDR1 and CDR2: PRHDT, FYEKMQ (reference sequence). V lost 3 bases and J lost 1, with 8 bases in between. CDR3 amino acids: CASSLGSGTDTQYF. For the CDR3, the DNA is TGTGCCAGCAGCTTGGGAAGCGGCACAGATACGCAGTATTTT.

This clonotype was recorded at least ten times. This chain uses TRBV7-9 with TRBJ1-2; D is uncertain. CDR3 length: 13 residues. The V and J ends lost 1 base and 7 bases respectively, with 10 bases between them. The germline gives CDR1 SEHNR, CDR2 FQNEAQ (reference sequence). The CDR3 reads CASSLVSNPGYTF. CDR3 DNA: TGTGCCAGCAGCTTAGTGTCCAACCCTGGCTACACCTTC.

There are many counts of this clonotype. The chain links TRBV7-9 to TRBJ2-7; the D gene is possibly TRBD2 (5 bases). The germline V gene has CDR1 SEHNR and CDR2 FQNEAQ (reference sequence). CDR3 length equals 14 residues. V was trimmed by 1 base and J by 5 bases, leaving 12 bases between them. For the CDR3, the DNA is TGTGCCAGCAGCTTAGGAGAGGGTTGGGACGAGCAGTACGTC. Translation: CASSLGEGWDEQYV.

This clonotype was seen a few times. This chain joins TRBV7-8 and TRBJ2-5; D call uncertain. CDR1 is SGHVS, CDR2 FQNEAQ, per germline. Trimming shortened V by 4 bases and J by 5 bases, and 17 bases separated the two germline ends. This CDR3 region has 15 residues. This chain's CDR3 is CASSSRQYFGETQYF. The CDR3 bases are TGTGCCAGCAGCTCCCGCCAGTACTTTGGGGAGACCCAGTACTTC. The variable domain in full, with the rest retrieved from reference TRBV7-8 and TRBJ2-5, is GAGVSQSPRYKVAKRGQDVALRCDPISGHVSLFWYQQALGQGPEFLTYFQNEAQLDKSGLPSDRFFAERPEGSVSTLKIQRTQQEDSAVYLCASSSRQYFGETQYFGPGTRLLVL.

The rearrangement joins TRBV3-1 to TRBJ1-5, with D perhaps matching TRBD1 (5 bases). The CDR3 is 17 residues long. From germline, CDR1 is LGHDT and CDR2 YNNKEL (reference sequence). The V end was cut by 0 bases, the J end by 0 bases, with 12 bases between. CDR3 in amino acids: CASSQDGDGFSNQPQHF. As DNA, the CDR3 is TGTGCCAGCAGCCAAGATGGGGACGGGTTTAGCAATCAGCCCCAGCATTTT.

This clonotype has just a few counts. The chain links TRBV2 to TRBJ2-2; TRBD2 is a possible D gene (5 bases). V lost 1 base and J 13 bases, leaving 22 bases between the germline ends. Germline-derived CDR1 and CDR2 are SNHLY and FYNNEI. The CDR3 consists of 16 residues. For the CDR3, the DNA is TGTGCCAGCAGTGAAGGAAGGACGGGTCCCCGGGGTGGGCTGTTTTTT. It codes for CASSEGRTGPRGGLFF.

This sequence joins TRBV7-3 and TRBJ2-1; perhaps TRBD2 as D (6 bases). The ends were cut back, 1 base at V and 2 bases at J, with 9 bases in the middle. CDR3 length equals 15 residues. Germline-derived CDR1 and CDR2 are SGHTA and FQGTGA. As DNA, the CDR3 is TGTGCCAGCAGCTTAAGCGGGGCCGCCTACAATGAGCAGTTCTTC. This codes for CASSLSGAAYNEQFF.

This clonotype was recorded many times. The genes are TRBV27 and TRBJ1-6; no definite D call. The CDR3 has 14 residues. Germline V gene data show CDR1 as MNHEY and CDR2 as SMNVEV (reference sequence). V dropped 2 bases and J dropped 12 bases, with 14 bases sitting between them. Here the CDR3 DNA reads TGTGCCAGCAGTTTAAGGGTGGACCTCGGACCCCTCCACTTT. This encodes CASSLRVDLGPLHF.

This clonotype has only a few counts. This rearrangement joins TRBV27 to TRBJ1-2; perhaps TRBD1 as D (5 bases). V lost 3 bases to trimming and J lost 0 bases, with 17 bases between them. CDR1 is MNHEY and CDR2 is SMNVEV in the germline V gene (reference sequence). The CDR3 consists of 17 residues. CDR3 residues: CASSFYPSRDSNYGYTF. CDR3 coding DNA: TGTGCCAGCAGTTTCTATCCCTCGCGGGACTCTAACTATGGCTACACCTTC.

The sample holds a few counts of this clonotype. The chain uses TRBV4-2 and TRBJ1-1; unclear D gene. Germline CDR1 is LGHNA and CDR2 is YNFKEQ. Between the trimmed V and J ends, which lost 1 base and 1 base, there was a span of 7 bases. CDR3 length: 14 amino acids. The CDR3 protein is CASSQAVENTEAFF. The DNA for the CDR3 is TGTGCCAGCAGCCAAGCGGTCGAGAACACTGAAGCTTTCTTT.

This rearrangement joins TRBV30 to TRBJ2-1; D is perhaps TRBD2 (5 bases). The CDR3 totals 12 residues. CDR1 is GTSNPN, CDR2 SVGIG, per germline (reference sequence). Trimming removed 5 bases from V and 0 bases from J, with 5 bases in between. In DNA form, the CDR3 reads TGTGCCTGGGACTACTCCTACAATGAGCAGTTCTTC. Its translation is CAWDYSYNEQFF. Supplemented by reference TRBV30 and TRBJ2-1, the full variable domain reads SQTIHQWPATLVQPVGSPLSLECTVEGTSNPNLYWYRQAAGRGLQLLFYSVGIGQISSEVPQNLSASRPQDRQFILSSKKLLLSDSGFYLCAWDYSYNEQFFGPGTRLTVL.

This clonotype came up many times. The chain links TRBV7-7 to TRBJ2-1; TRBD2 matches 9 bases. Germline-derived CDR1 and CDR2 are SSHAT and FNYEAQ (reference sequence). The junction had 8 bases not matched to a gene; V was cut back by 5 bases and J by 6 bases. The CDR3 covers 15 residues. CDR3 amino acids: CASSQNSGGFNEQFF. DNA of the CDR3: TGTGCCAGCAGCCAAAATAGCGGGGGCTTCAATGAGCAGTTCTTC.

This clonotype was recorded at least ten times. This chain links TRBV27 with TRBJ2-6; unclear D gene. There are 14 residues in the CDR3. Germline CDR1 and CDR2: MNHEY and SMNVEV (reference sequence). V was clipped by 5 bases and J by 1 base, with 6 bases between them. The chain's CDR3 is CASSQPSGANVLTF. CDR3 coding DNA: TGTGCCAGCAGTCAACCTTCTGGGGCCAACGTCCTGACTTTC.

A note on this clonotype: Compared with germline, one end of the junction differs, possibly owing to a read error. The V and J genes are TRBV5-1 and TRBJ1-1; TRBD1 matches at 10 bases. The length of the CDR3 is 16 residues. Germline V gene data show CDR1 as SGHRS and CDR2 as YFSETQ. The CDR3 reads CASSLGTGAMNTEAFF. The CDR3 DNA reads as TGCGCCAGCAGTTTGGGGACAGGGGCCATGAACACTGAAGCTTTCTTT. The variable domain in full, with the rest retrieved from reference TRBV5-1 and TRBJ1-1, is KAGVTQTPRYLIKTRGQQVTLSCSPISGHRSVSWYQQTPGQGLQFLFEYFSETQRNKGNFPGRFSGRQFSNSRSEMNVSTLELGDSALYLCASSLGTGAMNTEAFFGQGTRLTVV.

The J gene is TRBJ2-7, the V gene TRBV7-2; TRBD1 or TRBD2 may be the D gene (5 bases each). Per the germline V gene, CDR1 is SGHTA and CDR2 is FQGNSA. Trimming removed 6 bases at V and 2 bases at J, with 17 bases between. CDR3 length: 15 amino acids. The CDR3 reads CASRGERTEAYEQYF. In DNA, the CDR3 is TGTGCCAGCAGGGGGGAGAGAACAGAGGCCTACGAGCAGTACTTC.

This clonotype was seen at least ten times. This chain links TRBV29-1 with TRBJ1-1; 7 bases align to TRBD1. This CDR3 region has 9 residues. Losses at the gene ends were 7 bases for V and 13 bases for J; bases not matched to a gene: 6. CDR1 SQVTM and CDR2 ANQGSEA come from the germline V gene. CDR3 residues: CSAETGDFF. DNA for the CDR3: TGCAGCGCGGAAACAGGGGATTTCTTT.

The chain recombines TRBV4-3 with TRBJ2-1; TRBD2 is a possible D gene (6 bases). The CDR3 consists of 17 residues. Trimming took 0 bases from V and 9 from J, leaving 21 bases between them. Germline loops: CDR1 LGHNA, CDR2 YSLEER. The CDR3 region is CASSQDPAAGHLSEQFF. CDR3 nucleotide sequence: TGCGCCAGCAGCCAAGATCCTGCAGCGGGCCACTTAAGTGAGCAGTTCTTC.

This clonotype has just a few counts. The chain is built from TRBV6-1 and TRBJ2-3; 8 bases map to TRBD1. V lost 6 bases, J lost 5 bases, and 10 bases stayed unmatched. The CDR3 length is 15 residues. CDR1 is MNHNS, CDR2 SASEGT, per germline. The CDR3 sequence: CASRPRTGRLDTQYF. CDR3 bases: TGTGCCAGCAGACCAAGGACAGGGAGATTAGATACGCAGTATTTT.

This clonotype has at least ten counts. V gene TRBV11-2 combines with J gene TRBJ2-3; unclear D gene. Germline V gene lookup returns CDR1 SGHAT and CDR2 FQNNGV. This CDR3 has 15 amino acids. V dropped 5 bases and J dropped 2 bases, with 14 bases sitting between them. CDR3 sequence (DNA): TGTGCCAGCAGCCTGAGGCCAGACGCCACAGATACGCAGTATTTT. Amino acid sequence: CASSLRPDATDTQYF.

This rearrangement joins TRBV6-5 to TRBJ1-1; a possible D gene is TRBD1 (6 bases). CDR1 and CDR2 (germline): MNHEY, SVGAGI. V shed 0 bases and J shed 4 bases, with 12 bases lying between them. The CDR3 totals 15 residues. CDR3 loop: CASSYSVGGATEAFF. The DNA for the CDR3 is TGTGCCAGCAGTTACTCGGTAGGGGGGGCCACTGAAGCTTTCTTT.